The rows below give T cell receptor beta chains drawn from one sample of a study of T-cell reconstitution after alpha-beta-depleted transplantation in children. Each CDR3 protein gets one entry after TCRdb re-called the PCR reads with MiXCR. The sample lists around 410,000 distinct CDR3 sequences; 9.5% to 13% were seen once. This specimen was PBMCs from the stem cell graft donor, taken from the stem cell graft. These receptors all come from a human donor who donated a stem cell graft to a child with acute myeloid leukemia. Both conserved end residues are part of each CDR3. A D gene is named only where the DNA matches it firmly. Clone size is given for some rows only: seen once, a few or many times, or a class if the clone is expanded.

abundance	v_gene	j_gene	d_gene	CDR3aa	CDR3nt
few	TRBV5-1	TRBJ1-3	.	CASSLTGFGNTIYF	TGCGCCAGCAGCCTAACAGGGTTTGGAAACACCATATATTTT
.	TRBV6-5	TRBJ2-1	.	CASSYGGVLRNEQFF	TGTGCCAGCAGTTACGGGGGAGTACTTAGAAATGAGCAGTTCTTC
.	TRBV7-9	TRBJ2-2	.	CASSLDGEELFF	TGTGCCAGCAGCTTAGATGGCGAGGAGCTGTTTTTT
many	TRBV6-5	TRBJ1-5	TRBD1	CASSLPGQGGSNQPQHF	TGTGCCAGCAGTTTGCCGGGACAGGGAGGCAGCAATCAGCCCCAGCATTTT
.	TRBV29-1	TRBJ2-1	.	CSVERIDNEQFF	TGCAGCGTTGAACGAATTGACAATGAGCAGTTCTTC
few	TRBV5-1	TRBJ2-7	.	CASTPDQGLGSYEQYF	TGCGCCAGCACACCCGACCAGGGGTTGGGCTCCTACGAGCAGTACTTC
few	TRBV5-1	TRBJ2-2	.	CASTNVVDTGELFF	TGCGCCAGCACGAACGTGGTTGACACCGGGGAGCTGTTTTTT
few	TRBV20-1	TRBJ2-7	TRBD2	CSAIRAAGEGEQYF	TGCAGTGCTATCCGGGCAGCGGGAGAAGGAGAGCAGTACTTC
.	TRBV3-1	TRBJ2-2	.	CASSPSGVPGASGELFF	TGTGCCAGCAGCCCCAGTGGTGTACCGGGGGCCTCCGGGGAGCTGTTTTTT
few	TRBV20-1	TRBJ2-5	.	CSASGGAPAETQYF	TGCAGTGCTAGTGGCGGGGCTCCTGCTGAGACCCAGTACTTC
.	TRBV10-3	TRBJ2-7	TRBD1	CAISGSGQQNYEQYF	TGTGCCATCAGCGGCTCGGGACAGCAGAACTACGAGCAGTACTTC
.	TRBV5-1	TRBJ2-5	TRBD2	CASSYGLDLSAETQYF	TGCGCCAGCAGCTACGGACTAGATTTATCCGCAGAGACCCAGTACTTC
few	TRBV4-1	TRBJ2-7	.	CASSQLGTYEQYF	TGCGCCAGCAGCCAACTTGGCACCTACGAGCAGTACTTC
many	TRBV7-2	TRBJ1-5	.	CASSLRLGEGQPQHF	TGTGCCAGCAGCTTGCGTTTGGGGGAAGGTCAGCCCCAGCATTTT
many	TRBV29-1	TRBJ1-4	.	CSVEEEVLRGKLFF	TGCAGCGTTGAAGAAGAGGTTCTTAGAGGAAAACTGTTTTTT
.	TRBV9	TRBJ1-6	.	CASSPAGPVYSPLHF	TGTGCCAGCAGCCCCGCGGGGCCTGTTTACTCACCCCTCCACTTT
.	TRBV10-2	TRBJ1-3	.	CASRPSGNTIYF	TGCGCCAGCCGGCCTTCTGGAAACACCATATATTTT
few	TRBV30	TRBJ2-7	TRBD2	CAWSGTRSGEQYF	TGTGCCTGGAGTGGGACTAGATCCGGCGAGCAGTACTTC
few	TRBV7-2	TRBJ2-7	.	CASSLGGGLYEQYF	TGTGCCAGCAGCTTAGGTGGAGGTCTATACGAGCAGTACTTC
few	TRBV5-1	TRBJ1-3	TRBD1	CASSLGWTGGTNTIYF	TGCGCCAGCAGCTTGGGTTGGACAGGGGGGACGAACACCATATATTTT
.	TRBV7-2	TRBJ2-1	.	CASSLQPDEQFF	TGTGCCAGCAGCTTACAGCCGGATGAGCAGTTCTTC
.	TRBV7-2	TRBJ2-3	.	CASSLVAGISSTDTQYF	TGTGCCAGCAGCTTAGTTGCGGGGATTTCTAGCACAGATACGCAGTATTTT
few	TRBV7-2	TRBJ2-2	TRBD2	CASSWGLADTGELFF	TGTGCCAGCAGCTGGGGACTAGCGGACACCGGGGAGCTGTTTTTT
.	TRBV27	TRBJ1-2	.	CASSYQIEDGYTF	TGTGCCAGCAGTTACCAGATTGAGGATGGCTACACCTTC
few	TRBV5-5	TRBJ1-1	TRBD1	CASSVQGAMNTEAFF	TGTGCCAGCAGCGTGCAGGGGGCGATGAACACTGAAGCTTTCTTT
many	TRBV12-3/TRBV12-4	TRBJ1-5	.	CASSPQGGSNQPQHF	TGTGCCAGCAGTCCTCAGGGAGGTAGCAATCAGCCCCAGCATTTT
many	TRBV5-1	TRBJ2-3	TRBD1	CASSPPGQGRDTQYF	TGCGCCAGCAGCCCCCCTGGACAGGGTAGAGATACGCAGTATTTT
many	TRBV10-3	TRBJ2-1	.	CAITKDEDNEQFF	TGTGCCATCACCAAGGACGAAGACAATGAGCAGTTCTTC
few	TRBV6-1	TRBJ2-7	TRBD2	CASRLWGGASYEQYF	TGTGCCAGCCGTCTCTGGGGAGGGGCCTCCTACGAGCAGTACTTC
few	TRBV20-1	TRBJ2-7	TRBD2	CSASIGTSTNEQYF	TGCAGTGCTAGTATCGGGACTAGCACTAACGAGCAGTACTTC
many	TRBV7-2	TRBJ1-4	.	CASSFNPQPGVLEKLFF	TGTGCCAGCAGCTTTAACCCGCAGCCGGGGGTATTGGAAAAACTGTTTTTT
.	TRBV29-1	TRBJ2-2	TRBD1	CSVLTGAGELFF	TGCAGCGTTTTGACAGGGGCCGGGGAGCTGTTTTTT
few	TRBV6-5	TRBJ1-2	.	CASRTVDGYTF	TGTGCCAGCCGGACGGTTGATGGCTACACCTTC
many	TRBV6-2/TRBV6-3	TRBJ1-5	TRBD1	CASRKGTGGFGSQPQHF	TGTGCCAGCAGAAAAGGAACAGGGGGCTTTGGGAGTCAGCCCCAGCATTTT
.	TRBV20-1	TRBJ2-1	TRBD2	CSARGSSGYNEQFF	TGCAGTGCTAGGGGGTCTAGCGGGTACAATGAGCAGTTCTTC
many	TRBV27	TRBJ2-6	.	CASSPGQLISGANVLTF	TGTGCCAGCAGCCCGGGACAATTAATTTCTGGGGCCAACGTCCTGACTTTC
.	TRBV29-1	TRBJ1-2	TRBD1	CSVEGTAYYGYTF	TGCAGCGTTGAGGGGACAGCCTACTATGGCTACACCTTC
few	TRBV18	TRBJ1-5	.	CASSLAFNQPQHF	TGTGCCAGCTCACTAGCGTTCAATCAGCCCCAGCATTTT
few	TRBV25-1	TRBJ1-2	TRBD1	CASSGPGQGNDGYTF	TGTGCCAGCAGTGGACCGGGACAGGGGAACGATGGCTACACCTTC
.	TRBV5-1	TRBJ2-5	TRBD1	CASSRGQGQETQYF	TGCGCCAGCAGCCGCGGACAGGGGCAAGAGACCCAGTACTTC
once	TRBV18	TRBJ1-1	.	CASSPLSGLEAFF	TGTGCCAGCTCACCACTGTCAGGGCTGGAAGCTTTCTTT
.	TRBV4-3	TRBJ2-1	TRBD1	CASSQTGGVFDEQFF	TGCGCCAGCAGCCAGACAGGGGGCGTTTTCGATGAGCAGTTCTTC
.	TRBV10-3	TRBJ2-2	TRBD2	CAISESGLAGEGAGELFF	TGTGCCATCAGTGAGTCTGGGCTAGCGGGAGAAGGCGCCGGGGAGCTGTTTTTT
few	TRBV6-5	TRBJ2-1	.	CASRSQARNEQFF	TGTGCCAGCAGGTCACAGGCCCGGAATGAGCAGTTCTTC
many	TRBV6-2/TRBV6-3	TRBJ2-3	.	CASSQTYTQYF	TGTGCCAGCAGCCAGACCTATACGCAGTATTTT